The clone carrying this T cell receptor (beta chain) was picked up a small number of times. Antigen unknown. Trimming took 1 base from V and 3 from J, leaving 14 bases between them. This CDR3 comprises 17 residues. Germline CDR1 and CDR2: SGHNT and YYREEE (reference sequence). This sample is drawn from a study of beta chain features in type 1 diabetes. General study results and limits: Any role of HLA type in TCRB rearrangement remained unresolved here. There were fewer insertions and more deletions at the VDJ junctions of type 1 diabetes patients. People with Type 1 diabetes carried modestly yet significantly shorter TCRB CDR3s in all four CD4+ subsets. PCR might favor shorter templates, but any such skew would affect patients and controls equally. Naive, central memory and Treg TCRB repertoires appeared more alike in patients than in healthy donors.

As every portion of the isolated RNA was reverse transcribed, the sequencing read expressed TCRB transcripts. The repertoire was sequenced with immunoSEQ multiplex PCR; TCRdb's copy has only in-frame clones and lacks some. Here the sample spans more than 300,000 clones, 8% to 10% being singletons. This TCR was sampled from a man aged 30 to 45 with type 1 diabetes. The V and J genes are TRBV5-4 and TRBJ2-6; a possible D gene is TRBD2 (5 bases). The source material was central memory CD4+ T cells from blood. The CDR3, as DNA: TGTGCCAGCAGCTTGAGAGTCGAGGGAGTTGGGGCCAACGTCCTGACTTTC. This codes for CASSLRVEGVGANVLTF.